This record looks at one T cell receptor (beta chain) sequence and its context. What it binds is not known. The CDR3 runs to 16 residues. This sample stems from a study of cytomegalovirus exposure and HLA in healthy donors. 60 Vbeta and 13 Jbeta primers were used in PCR. The data were produced by immunoSEQ multiplex PCR, yet TCRdb's version contains in-frame clones alone and is incomplete. This table holds about 160,000 clones, roughly 79% found once. Study conclusions and caveats: CMV serostatus stood as the only immune exposure information on hand. Researchers left out some V segments, among them TRBV6-2 and TRBV6-3, as indistinguishable.

This clonotype was obtained from a woman in her 50s in good health and CMV-seropositive. V gene TRBV21-1 combines with J gene TRBJ1-5. TRBV21-1 is a known pseudogene. Sequenced: PBMCs. CDR3 sequence (DNA): TGTGCCAGCAATCCCGGAGTACGGTATAGCAATCAGCCCCAGCATTTT. It yields the protein CASNPGVRYSNQPQHF.